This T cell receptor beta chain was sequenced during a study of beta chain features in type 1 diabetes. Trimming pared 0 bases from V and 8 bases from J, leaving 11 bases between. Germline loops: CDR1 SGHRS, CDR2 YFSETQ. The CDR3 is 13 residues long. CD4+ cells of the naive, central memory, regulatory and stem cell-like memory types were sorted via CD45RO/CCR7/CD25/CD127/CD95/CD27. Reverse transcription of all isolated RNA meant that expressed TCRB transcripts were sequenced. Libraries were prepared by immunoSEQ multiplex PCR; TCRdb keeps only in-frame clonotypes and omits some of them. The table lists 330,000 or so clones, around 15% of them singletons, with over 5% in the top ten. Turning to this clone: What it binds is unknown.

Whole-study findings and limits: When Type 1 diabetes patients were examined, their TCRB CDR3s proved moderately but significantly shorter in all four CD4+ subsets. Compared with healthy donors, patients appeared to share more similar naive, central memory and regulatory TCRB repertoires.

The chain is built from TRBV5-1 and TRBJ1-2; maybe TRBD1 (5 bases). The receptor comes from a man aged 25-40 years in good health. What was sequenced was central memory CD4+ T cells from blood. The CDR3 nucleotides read TGCGCCAGCAGCTTGGCCATGGGGCAGGGCTACACCTTC. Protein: CASSLAMGQGYTF.